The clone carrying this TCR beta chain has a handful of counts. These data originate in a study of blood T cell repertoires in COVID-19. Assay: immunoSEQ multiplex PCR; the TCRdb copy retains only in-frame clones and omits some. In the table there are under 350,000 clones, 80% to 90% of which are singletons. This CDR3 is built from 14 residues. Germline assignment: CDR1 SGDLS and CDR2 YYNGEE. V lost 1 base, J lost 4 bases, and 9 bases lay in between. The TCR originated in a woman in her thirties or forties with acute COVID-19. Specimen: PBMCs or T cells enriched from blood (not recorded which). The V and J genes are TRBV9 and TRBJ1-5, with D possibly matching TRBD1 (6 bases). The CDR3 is CASSVSTGNQPQHF. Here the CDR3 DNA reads TGTGCCAGCAGCGTATCGACAGGTAATCAGCCCCAGCATTTT.